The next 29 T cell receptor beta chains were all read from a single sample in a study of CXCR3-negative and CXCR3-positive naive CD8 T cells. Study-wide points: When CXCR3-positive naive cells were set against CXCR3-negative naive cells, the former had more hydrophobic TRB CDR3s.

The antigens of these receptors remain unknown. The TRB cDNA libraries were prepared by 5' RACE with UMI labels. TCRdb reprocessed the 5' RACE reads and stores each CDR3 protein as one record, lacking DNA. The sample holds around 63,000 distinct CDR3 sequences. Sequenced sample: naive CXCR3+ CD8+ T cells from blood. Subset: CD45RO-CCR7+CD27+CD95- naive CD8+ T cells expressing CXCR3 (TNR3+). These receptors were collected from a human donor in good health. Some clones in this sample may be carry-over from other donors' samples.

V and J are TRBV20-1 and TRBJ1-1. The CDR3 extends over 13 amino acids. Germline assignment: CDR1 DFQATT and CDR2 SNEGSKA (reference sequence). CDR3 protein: CSARDRLNTEAFF.

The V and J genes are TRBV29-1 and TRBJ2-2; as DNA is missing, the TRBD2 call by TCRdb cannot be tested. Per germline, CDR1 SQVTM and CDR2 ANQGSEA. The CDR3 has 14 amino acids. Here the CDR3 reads CSVGGPYPTGELFF.

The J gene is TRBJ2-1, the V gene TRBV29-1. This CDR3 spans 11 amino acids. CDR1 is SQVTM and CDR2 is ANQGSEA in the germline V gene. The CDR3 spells CSVLGFNEQFF.

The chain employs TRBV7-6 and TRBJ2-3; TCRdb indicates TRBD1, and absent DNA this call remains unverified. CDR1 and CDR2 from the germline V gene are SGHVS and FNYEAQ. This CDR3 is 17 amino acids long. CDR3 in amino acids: CASSLRLAGVGTDTQYF.

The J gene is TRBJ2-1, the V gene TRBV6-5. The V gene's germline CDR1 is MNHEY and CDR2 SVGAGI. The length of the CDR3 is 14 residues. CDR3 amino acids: CASSYLMGYNEQFF.

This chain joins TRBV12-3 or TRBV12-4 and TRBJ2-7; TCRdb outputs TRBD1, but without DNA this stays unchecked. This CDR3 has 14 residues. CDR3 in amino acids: CASIETGGSYEQYF.

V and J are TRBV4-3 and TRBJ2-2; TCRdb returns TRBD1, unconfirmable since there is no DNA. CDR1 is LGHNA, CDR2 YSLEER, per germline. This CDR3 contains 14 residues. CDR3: CASSRQGNTGELFF.

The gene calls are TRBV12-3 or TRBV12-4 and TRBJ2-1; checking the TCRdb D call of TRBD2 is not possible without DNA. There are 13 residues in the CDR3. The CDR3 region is CASSRAQSNEQFF.

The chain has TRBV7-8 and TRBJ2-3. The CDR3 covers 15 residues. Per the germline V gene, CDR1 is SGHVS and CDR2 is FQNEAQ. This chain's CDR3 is CASSATVTSTDTQYF.

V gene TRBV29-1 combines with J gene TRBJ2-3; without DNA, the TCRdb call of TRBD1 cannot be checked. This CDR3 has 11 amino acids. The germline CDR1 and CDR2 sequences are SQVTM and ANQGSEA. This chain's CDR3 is CSGGPTDTQYF.

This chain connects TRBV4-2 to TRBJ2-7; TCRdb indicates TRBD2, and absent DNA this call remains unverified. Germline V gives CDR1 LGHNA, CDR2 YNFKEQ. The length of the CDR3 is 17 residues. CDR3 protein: CASSQDFGLADSYEQYF.

The CDR3 protein is CATDSGPGAEQYF. V is TRBV19 and J is TRBJ2-7; TCRdb reports TRBD1, a call that lacks DNA to check it against. The CDR3 loop spans 13 amino acids. Germline CDR1 reads LNHDA; CDR2 reads SQIVND (reference sequence).

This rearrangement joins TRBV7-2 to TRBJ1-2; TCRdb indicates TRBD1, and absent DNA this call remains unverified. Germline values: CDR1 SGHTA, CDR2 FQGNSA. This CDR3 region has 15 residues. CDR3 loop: CASTPGGLPMVGYTF.

The CDR3 region is CASSQGQGISGELFF. This chain joins TRBV4-2 and TRBJ2-2; as DNA is missing, the TRBD1 call by TCRdb cannot be tested. In germline, CDR1 is LGHNA, CDR2 YNFKEQ. The CDR3 spans 15 residues.

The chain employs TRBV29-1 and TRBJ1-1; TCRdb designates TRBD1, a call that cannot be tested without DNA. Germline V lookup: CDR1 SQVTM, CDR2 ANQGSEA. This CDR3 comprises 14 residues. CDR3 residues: CSVPVRDRGTEAFF.

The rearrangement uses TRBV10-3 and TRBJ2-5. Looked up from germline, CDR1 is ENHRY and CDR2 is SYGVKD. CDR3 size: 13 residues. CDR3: CAITQGYQETQYF.

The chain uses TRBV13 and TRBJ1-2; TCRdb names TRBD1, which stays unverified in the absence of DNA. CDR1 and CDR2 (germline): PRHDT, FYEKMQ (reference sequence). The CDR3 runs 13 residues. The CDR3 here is CASGRGEIDGYTF. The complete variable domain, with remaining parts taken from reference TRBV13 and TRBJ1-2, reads AAGVIQSPRHLIKEKRETATLKCYPIPRHDTVYWYQQGPGQDPQFLISFYEKMQSDKGSIPDRFSAQQFSDYHSELNMSSLELGDSALYFCASGRGEIDGYTFGSGTRLTVV.

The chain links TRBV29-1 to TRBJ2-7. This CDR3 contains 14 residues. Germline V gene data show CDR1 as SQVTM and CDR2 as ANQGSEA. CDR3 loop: CSVEDGRSSYEQYF.

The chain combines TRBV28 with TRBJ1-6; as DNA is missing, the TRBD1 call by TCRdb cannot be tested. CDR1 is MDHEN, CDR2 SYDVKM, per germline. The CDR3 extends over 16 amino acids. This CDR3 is CASSFGGGRSPRPLHF.

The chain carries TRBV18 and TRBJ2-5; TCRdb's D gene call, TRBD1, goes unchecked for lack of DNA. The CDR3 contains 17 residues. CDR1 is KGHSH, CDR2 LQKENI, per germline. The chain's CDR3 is CASSPFNHRDSEETQYF.

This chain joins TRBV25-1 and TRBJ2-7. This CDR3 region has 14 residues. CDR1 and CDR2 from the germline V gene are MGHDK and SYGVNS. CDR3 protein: CASSETGDRNEQYF.

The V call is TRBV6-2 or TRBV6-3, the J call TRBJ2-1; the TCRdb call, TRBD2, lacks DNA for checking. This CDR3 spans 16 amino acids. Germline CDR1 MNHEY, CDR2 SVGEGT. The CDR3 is CASSYTGLAGGNEQFF.

The CDR3 region is CSVAQEGVWDTQYF. This chain connects TRBV29-1 to TRBJ2-3; TCRdb names TRBD2, which stays unverified in the absence of DNA. The CDR3 covers 14 residues. Germline loops: CDR1 SQVTM, CDR2 ANQGSEA.

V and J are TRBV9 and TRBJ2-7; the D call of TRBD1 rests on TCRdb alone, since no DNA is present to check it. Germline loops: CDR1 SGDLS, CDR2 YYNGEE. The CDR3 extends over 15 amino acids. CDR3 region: CASSLSGGLSYEQYF.

The CDR3 reads CATEGTGELFF. The chain is built from TRBV24-1 and TRBJ2-2; TCRdb returns TRBD2, unconfirmable since there is no DNA. The V gene's germline CDR1 is KGHDR and CDR2 SFDVKD. CDR3 size: 11 residues.

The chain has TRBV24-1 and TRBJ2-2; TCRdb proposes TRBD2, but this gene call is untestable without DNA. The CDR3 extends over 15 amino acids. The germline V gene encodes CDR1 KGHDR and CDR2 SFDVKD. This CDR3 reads CATSGGERDTGELFF.

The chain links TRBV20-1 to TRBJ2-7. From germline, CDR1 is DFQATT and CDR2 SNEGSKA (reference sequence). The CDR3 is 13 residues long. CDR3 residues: CSAPYHSAYEQYF.

The CDR3 loop is CASSAPTGGIPGNTEAFF. This chain connects TRBV6-5 to TRBJ1-1; the D call of TRBD1 rests on TCRdb alone, since no DNA is present to check it. The germline gives CDR1 MNHEY, CDR2 SVGAGI. The CDR3 is 18 amino acids.

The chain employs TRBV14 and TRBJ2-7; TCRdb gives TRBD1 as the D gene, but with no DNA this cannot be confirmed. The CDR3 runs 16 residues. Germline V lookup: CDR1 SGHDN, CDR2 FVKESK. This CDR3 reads CASSQNSQGGTYEQYF. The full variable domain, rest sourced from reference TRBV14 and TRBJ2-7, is EAGVTQFPSHSVIEKGQTVTLRCDPISGHDNLYWYRRVMGKEIKFLLHFVKESKQDESGMPNNRFLAERTGGTYSTLKVQPAELEDSGVYFCASSQNSQGGTYEQYFGPGTRLTVT.